A selection of T cell receptor beta chains follows, all from one sample in a study of blood T cell repertoires in COVID-19. Here immunoSEQ multiplex PCR was the method, and the copy in TCRdb shows in-frame clones only, minus some. The repertoire includes 100,000 to 140,000 clones, roughly 84% of them detected once, and more than 4% sits in the top ten. Sequences were obtained from peripheral blood. These TCRs come from a human donor in a cohort sampled during active COVID-19. Each CDR3 is given with its conserved first and last residue. Each record gives: J gene, D gene, V gene, clone size, CDR3 DNA, CDR3 protein. D genes are given only for firm matches. Clone size is stated in some rows and not others, as once, few, many or a class when expanded.

J gene: TRBJ1-4
D gene: .
V gene: TRBV9
clone size: .
CDR3 DNA: TGTGCCAGCAGTCGGGGGGGTTCCAATGAAAAACTGTTTTTT
CDR3 protein: CASSRGGSNEKLFF

J gene: TRBJ2-7
D gene: TRBD1
V gene: TRBV6-5
clone size: .
CDR3 DNA: TGTGCCAGCAGGGACGGACAGGGTTCCTACGAGCAGTACTTC
CDR3 protein: CASRDGQGSYEQYF

J gene: TRBJ2-3
D gene: TRBD2
V gene: TRBV6-2/TRBV6-3
clone size: .
CDR3 DNA: TGTGCCAGCAGTTACGCATGGGAGGGTCTAGCGATGGTACTAGATACGCAGTATTTT
CDR3 protein: CASSYAWEGLAMVLDTQYF

J gene: TRBJ2-3
D gene: .
V gene: TRBV6-4
clone size: .
CDR3 DNA: TGTGCCAGCAGCGAGGGACACAGCACAGATACGCAGTATTTT
CDR3 protein: CASSEGHSTDTQYF

J gene: TRBJ1-1
D gene: .
V gene: TRBV6-5
clone size: .
CDR3 DNA: TGTGCCAGCAGTTACGCGGCAGGGTTGAACACTGAAGCTTTCTTT
CDR3 protein: CASSYAAGLNTEAFF

J gene: TRBJ2-1
D gene: TRBD1
V gene: TRBV28
clone size: .
CDR3 DNA: TGTGCCAGCAGTTTTCCGGGACAGCTTCTGAATGAGCAGTTCTTC
CDR3 protein: CASSFPGQLLNEQFF

J gene: TRBJ1-1
D gene: .
V gene: TRBV7-2
clone size: .
CDR3 DNA: TGTGCCAGCATCGTCACGGGGGGAGTGGCTGAAGCTTTCTTT
CDR3 protein: CASIVTGGVAEAFF

J gene: TRBJ2-1
D gene: TRBD2
V gene: TRBV7-9
clone size: few
CDR3 DNA: TGTGCCAGCAGCTTACCTCGAAAGGCTAGCGGGAGTGACAATGAGCAGTTCTTC
CDR3 protein: CASSLPRKASGSDNEQFF

J gene: TRBJ2-7
D gene: TRBD2
V gene: TRBV4-2
clone size: few
CDR3 DNA: TGTGCCAGCAGCCCTTTCGCTAGCGGGATAATCGTATACGAGCAGTACTTC
CDR3 protein: CASSPFASGIIVYEQYF

J gene: TRBJ2-1
D gene: TRBD2
V gene: TRBV10-2
clone size: .
CDR3 DNA: TGCGCCAGCAGTGGGGGACTAGGCCGTAGCTCCTACAATGAGCAGTTCTTC
CDR3 protein: CASSGGLGRSSYNEQFF

J gene: TRBJ1-6
D gene: .
V gene: TRBV19
clone size: .
CDR3 DNA: TGTGCCAGTAGTCTCGGGGGTAATTCACCCCTCCACTTT
CDR3 protein: CASSLGGNSPLHF

J gene: TRBJ1-2
D gene: .
V gene: TRBV6-6
clone size: .
CDR3 DNA: TGTGCCAGTCAGGGAAATAACTATGGCTACACCTTC
CDR3 protein: CASQGNNYGYTF

J gene: TRBJ1-1
D gene: TRBD1
V gene: TRBV24-1
clone size: once
CDR3 DNA: TGTGCCACCAGGGCGACAGGGATGAACACTGAAGCTTTCTTT
CDR3 protein: CATRATGMNTEAFF

J gene: TRBJ1-2
D gene: .
V gene: TRBV7-9
clone size: .
CDR3 DNA: TGTGCCAGCAGCTCGCCGACAGGAGACAGATATGGCTACACCTTC
CDR3 protein: CASSSPTGDRYGYTF

J gene: TRBJ2-7
D gene: TRBD1
V gene: TRBV25-1
clone size: .
CDR3 DNA: TGTGCCAGCAGTGCCCCCGGGACAGGGGACGAGCAGTACTTC
CDR3 protein: CASSAPGTGDEQYF

J gene: TRBJ1-2
D gene: .
V gene: TRBV7-2
clone size: .
CDR3 DNA: TGTGCCAGCAGCCACGCGGGGGTTGGCTACACCTTC
CDR3 protein: CASSHAGVGYTF

J gene: TRBJ2-1
D gene: .
V gene: TRBV27
clone size: once
CDR3 DNA: TGTGCCAGCAGTTCAGGACCCCTGGGGCACAATGAGCAGTTCTTC
CDR3 protein: CASSSGPLGHNEQFF

J gene: TRBJ1-1
D gene: .
V gene: TRBV30
clone size: .
CDR3 DNA: TGTGCCTGGCAATGGGGGGGGGCGCAGACTGAAGCTTTCTTT
CDR3 protein: CAWQWGGAQTEAFF

J gene: TRBJ2-7
D gene: .
V gene: TRBV10-3
clone size: once
CDR3 DNA: TGTGCCCCGCGACGGGTTCCCAGGGACTTC
CDR3 protein: CAPRRVPRDF

J gene: TRBJ2-2
D gene: .
V gene: TRBV27
clone size: .
CDR3 DNA: TGTGCCAGCAGTTTAGAGGGAGCAGGCTCCGGGGAGCTGTTTTTT
CDR3 protein: CASSLEGAGSGELFF

J gene: TRBJ2-3
D gene: TRBD1
V gene: TRBV7-2
clone size: .
CDR3 DNA: TGTGCCAGCGGGAAGGGACAGGGGGCCTCAGATACGCAGTATTTT
CDR3 protein: CASGKGQGASDTQYF

J gene: TRBJ1-6
D gene: TRBD1
V gene: TRBV7-2
clone size: .
CDR3 DNA: TGTGCCAGCAGCTTAGCAAGACAGGGCGCGTATTATAATTCACCCCTCCACTTT
CDR3 protein: CASSLARQGAYYNSPLHF

J gene: TRBJ2-7
D gene: .
V gene: TRBV6-2/TRBV6-3
clone size: .
CDR3 DNA: TGTGCCAGCAGTTACTTAAATTTCAGGGGACAATACGAGCAGTACTTC
CDR3 protein: CASSYLNFRGQYEQYF

J gene: TRBJ2-3
D gene: TRBD2
V gene: TRBV3-1/TRBV3-2
clone size: .
CDR3 DNA: TGTGCCAGCAGCCCCAAAGGACTAGCGGGAAATCTAGATACGCAGTATTTT
CDR3 protein: CASSPKGLAGNLDTQYF

J gene: TRBJ1-2
D gene: TRBD1
V gene: TRBV3-1/TRBV3-2
clone size: .
CDR3 DNA: TGTGCCAGCAGCCTCCGGGACAGTTCTATCGGCTATGGCTACACCTTC
CDR3 protein: CASSLRDSSIGYGYTF

J gene: TRBJ2-3
D gene: .
V gene: TRBV30
clone size: .
CDR3 DNA: TGTGCCTGGAGTAGACAGGGCACAGATACGCAGTATTTT
CDR3 protein: CAWSRQGTDTQYF

J gene: TRBJ2-7
D gene: .
V gene: TRBV20-1
clone size: .
CDR3 DNA: TGCAGTGCTAGTGGGCGGGAATGGTCCTACGAGCAGTACTTC
CDR3 protein: CSASGREWSYEQYF

J gene: TRBJ2-3
D gene: TRBD2
V gene: TRBV6-5
clone size: .
CDR3 DNA: TGTGCCAGCTTTAGCGGGGGCACAGATACGCAGTATTTT
CDR3 protein: CASFSGGTDTQYF

J gene: TRBJ2-1
D gene: TRBD1
V gene: TRBV3-1/TRBV3-2
clone size: .
CDR3 DNA: TGTGCCAGCAGCCATTTCGGGACAGGGAACAATGAGCAGTTCTTC
CDR3 protein: CASSHFGTGNNEQFF

J gene: TRBJ2-3
D gene: TRBD2
V gene: TRBV4-3
clone size: .
CDR3 DNA: TGCGCCAGCAGCCTCATGGGACTAGCGGGAGGGCCTAACACAGATACGCAGTATTTT
CDR3 protein: CASSLMGLAGGPNTDTQYF

J gene: TRBJ2-1
D gene: .
V gene: TRBV18
clone size: .
CDR3 DNA: TGTGCCAGCTCCCCGGGTAACCTTAATGAGCAGTTCTTC
CDR3 protein: CASSPGNLNEQFF

J gene: TRBJ1-4
D gene: TRBD1
V gene: TRBV11-2
clone size: .
CDR3 DNA: TGTGCCAGCAGCTTAGCCCCCCCAGGGGGTAATGAAAAACTGTTTTTT
CDR3 protein: CASSLAPPGGNEKLFF

J gene: TRBJ2-1
D gene: TRBD1
V gene: TRBV7-3
clone size: .
CDR3 DNA: TGTGCCAGCAGCTCTCGAACAGGGGTCAGAAAGTTCTTC
CDR3 protein: CASSSRTGVRKFF

J gene: TRBJ1-2
D gene: .
V gene: TRBV30
clone size: .
CDR3 DNA: TGTGCCTGGATTGCGGCAGCTAACTATGGCTACACCTTC
CDR3 protein: CAWIAAANYGYTF

J gene: TRBJ1-5
D gene: TRBD1
V gene: TRBV19
clone size: .
CDR3 DNA: TGTGCCAGTAGCGGAGGACAGGTGAGCAATCAGCCCCAGCATTTT
CDR3 protein: CASSGGQVSNQPQHF

J gene: TRBJ2-2
D gene: .
V gene: TRBV6-5
clone size: .
CDR3 DNA: TGTGCCAGCAGCCCAACAACCGGGGAGCTGTTTTTT
CDR3 protein: CASSPTTGELFF

J gene: TRBJ2-1
D gene: .
V gene: TRBV25-1
clone size: few
CDR3 DNA: TGTGCCAGCAGTGGAGACAATGAGCAGTTCTTC
CDR3 protein: CASSGDNEQFF

J gene: TRBJ1-2
D gene: .
V gene: TRBV19
clone size: .
CDR3 DNA: TGTGCCAGTAGTATGGGGCTGTTCAAGGGCTACACCTTC
CDR3 protein: CASSMGLFKGYTF

J gene: TRBJ1-2
D gene: .
V gene: TRBV6-2/TRBV6-3
clone size: .
CDR3 DNA: TGTGCCAGCAGTTACAGGGGTGGCTATGGCTACACCTTC
CDR3 protein: CASSYRGGYGYTF

J gene: TRBJ2-5
D gene: .
V gene: TRBV6-2/TRBV6-3
clone size: .
CDR3 DNA: TGTGCCAGCAGTTACGGGGCCGCGCTAAAGACGCCGTACTTC
CDR3 protein: CASSYGAALKTPYF

J gene: TRBJ1-2
D gene: .
V gene: TRBV7-8
clone size: few
CDR3 DNA: TGTGCCAGCAGCCGAAGGGGGACTAACTATGGCTACACCTTC
CDR3 protein: CASSRRGTNYGYTF

J gene: TRBJ2-1
D gene: TRBD2
V gene: TRBV11-2
clone size: .
CDR3 DNA: TGTGCCACTACCCAGGGAGCGGGAGGGGGTGAGCAGTTCTTC
CDR3 protein: CATTQGAGGGEQFF

J gene: TRBJ1-2
D gene: .
V gene: TRBV7-9
clone size: .
CDR3 DNA: TGTGCCAGCAGCCCCTGGACAGTGGGTGACTATGGCTACACCTTC
CDR3 protein: CASSPWTVGDYGYTF

J gene: TRBJ2-5
D gene: .
V gene: TRBV19
clone size: few
CDR3 DNA: TGTGCCAGTAGGGCCGGGACCGGGGGTAAAAAGACCCAGTACTTC
CDR3 protein: CASRAGTGGKKTQYF

J gene: TRBJ2-3
D gene: TRBD1
V gene: TRBV18
clone size: .
CDR3 DNA: TGTGCCAGCTCACCGGAAGGACAGGGGAGAGATACGCAGTATTTT
CDR3 protein: CASSPEGQGRDTQYF

J gene: TRBJ1-5
D gene: .
V gene: TRBV7-2
clone size: .
CDR3 DNA: TGTGCCAGCAGCTCCTCCCGGAGCAATCAGCCCCAGCATTTT
CDR3 protein: CASSSSRSNQPQHF

J gene: TRBJ1-4
D gene: .
V gene: TRBV6-5
clone size: .
CDR3 DNA: TGTGCCAGCAGTTACTCTCGGGTTAGCAGTGAAAAACTGTTTTTT
CDR3 protein: CASSYSRVSSEKLFF

J gene: TRBJ2-2
D gene: .
V gene: TRBV9
clone size: .
CDR3 DNA: TGTGCCAGCAGCGTAGTGGCCTTGAACACCGGGGAGCTGTTTTTT
CDR3 protein: CASSVVALNTGELFF

J gene: TRBJ2-3
D gene: TRBD1
V gene: TRBV4-3
clone size: .
CDR3 DNA: TGCGCCAGCAGCCAAGATAGACAGGGAAGGACAGATACGCAGTATTTT
CDR3 protein: CASSQDRQGRTDTQYF

J gene: TRBJ1-4
D gene: .
V gene: TRBV7-9
clone size: many
CDR3 DNA: TGTGCCAGCAGCTTAGACAGCGGTAATGAAAAACTGTTTTTT
CDR3 protein: CASSLDSGNEKLFF

J gene: TRBJ2-2
D gene: TRBD2
V gene: TRBV5-4
clone size: .
CDR3 DNA: TGTGCCAGCAGCTTGCTCGGGGGGGGCAACACCGGGGAGCTGTTTTTT
CDR3 protein: CASSLLGGGNTGELFF

J gene: TRBJ1-1
D gene: TRBD1
V gene: TRBV4-2
clone size: .
CDR3 DNA: TGTGCCAGCAGCCACAACAGGGGGTTGAAGCAGGGTGGCACTGAAGCTTTCTTT
CDR3 protein: CASSHNRGLKQGGTEAFF

J gene: TRBJ2-7
D gene: .
V gene: TRBV7-2
clone size: .
CDR3 DNA: TGTGCCAGCAGCCCCCCCCTAATTTACGAGCAGTACTTC
CDR3 protein: CASSPPLIYEQYF

J gene: TRBJ2-3
D gene: TRBD2
V gene: TRBV5-6
clone size: .
CDR3 DNA: TGTGCCAGCAGCTCGGGGGGTATAGATACGCAGTATTTT
CDR3 protein: CASSSGGIDTQYF